This section outlines one TCR beta chain sequence together with its context. No cognate antigen has been identified for it. No much larger clone is present one base from it, and per-base qualities are unavailable. This sample is part of a study of blood T cells in healthy people across ages (dated by TCRdb to the mid-2010s). The study in broad terms: In model experiments, template switching captured about one uniquely barcoded TCR beta cDNA molecule for every two T cells. The study measured age-related changes in TCR beta repertoire diversity using deep sequencing normalized with unique cDNA molecular identifiers. Donors were grouped into four age groups: young (average about 15 years), middle-aged (less than 40), aged (about 59) and long-lived (approximately 81). To avoid experimental bias, donors of different ages were spread randomly across the sequencing lanes. The study analyzed two additional independent replicas of 1 million unique cDNA reads from the same blood draw for two donors, one aged 18 to 30 and one aged 80 or older. Results the study describes overall, beyond this receptor: Because donor CMV infection status was unknown, age-related changes in expanded clonotypes were potentially confounded. Estimates of total diversity based on one million sequenced T cells were regarded as lower bounds and as underestimates. The long-lived group showed more naive CD4+ T cells, fewer expanded clones and increased TCR diversity than the aged group, suggesting age selection. Because profiling used bulk unsorted PBMCs, naive and antigen-experienced compartments could not be compared conclusively. Observed TCR beta diversity per million T cells fell roughly linearly with age, and a significant reduction was already apparent by age around 40. There was a strong correlation between observed TCR beta diversity and the percentage of naive T cells measured by flow cytometry.

The CDR3 holds 19 amino acids from the cysteine to the phenylalanine. The DNA shown is the 57-base CDR3, in frame from base 1. For CDR1 and CDR2, the germline V gene lists MDHEN and SYDVKM. The junction shows trimming of 6 bases on V and 4 bases on J, plus 30 bases between the germline ends. The library came from 5' RACE. Sequencing relied on an Illumina HiSeq 2500. A second 7 to 11 cycle PCR used a sample-barcoded 5' primer and a J-beta primer mix. A unique molecular identifier was introduced onto each TCR beta cDNA molecule by a template-switch 5' adaptor carrying 12 random nucleotides. At least 3 million CDR3-containing paired-end reads were obtained from each sample. The Mint cDNA synthesis kit, primed by a TRBC-specific oligonucleotide, was used to synthesize first-strand cDNA from all RNA. After uracil-DNA glycosylase treatment, a first 18-cycle PCR used universal primers M1SS and BC2_uni_R on all cDNA. As for the original processing: For normalization, 1 million high-quality reads were randomly selected from each sample, with every read carrying a distinct molecular identifier. Instead of being binned into consensus sequences, reads that shared molecular identifiers were thrown out. MiTCR, set to a Q25 quality threshold and the strictest error-elimination algorithm, was used for CDR3 identification, clonotype clustering and error correction. A nonparametric unseen species model using Euler transformation provided a lower-bound estimate of total TCR beta diversity. TCRdb took the public reads, trimmed them with fastp at Q25, ran MiXCR for clone calling and kept in-frame beta chains. CDR3 protein sequences are deduplicated, and each keeps its most common genes and DNA. These V and J calls are TCRdb output, not the study's own analysis. This sample has roughly 1.4 million distinct CDR3 sequences in its table, and 55% to 75% of those were observed once. Over 6.5% of the sample comes from the top ten.

The roughly 39 donors, aged about 6 to 95 years, were systemically healthy Caucasian individuals from Russia. Roughly 10 milliliters of peripheral blood were drawn from each donor into EDTA-treated Vacutainer tubes. Ficoll-Paque density-gradient centrifugation was used to isolate PBMCs, with at least 7 million per sample. Total RNA was extracted from PBMCs with Trizol reagent, with at least 5.5 micrograms obtained per sample. For every donor, flow cytometry on a PBMC aliquot measured the percentage of naive CD45RAhigh/CD27high T cells. The chain couples TRBV28 to TRBJ1-2; tentative D gene TRBD1, with 5 bases matching. Input material: blood. This receptor was identified in a man younger than 35 in good health. The CDR3 reads as follows: CASRTITPGPKTEAYGYTF. The nucleotide sequence reads as follows: TGTGCCAGCAGGACCATCACACCGGGACCAAAGACCGAAGCCTATGGCTACACCTTC.